The source of this TCR beta chain is a study of T cell changes during pregnancy in multiple sclerosis. From germline, CDR1 is LNHDA and CDR2 SQIVND (reference sequence). V was trimmed by 6 bases and J by 11 bases, leaving 13 bases between them. CDR3 length: 11 residues. Clones were sequenced by immunoSEQ multiplex PCR, and TCRdb holds only the in-frame ones, with some missing. The table lists tens of thousands of clones, about 90% of them singletons. This sample comprised CD4+ T cells from peripheral blood mononuclear cells, obtained after pregnancy. The genes are TRBV19 and TRBJ1-1, with D possibly TRBD1 on 6 matching bases. The receptor was derived from a female donor with multiple sclerosis, enrolled in a pregnancy study. As DNA, the CDR3 is TGTGCCAGTAGATCAGGGGTTGGTGCTTTCTTT. Encoded protein: CASRSGVGAFF.